This T cell receptor beta chain was captured in a study of graft-versus-host responses after intestinal transplantation. Study in general: Multivisceral, liver-intestinal, or isolated intestinal grafts went to recipients. Once they had received anti-thymocyte globulin induction, all recipients took tacrolimus and steroids for approximately 3 years.

Concerning this clone itself: The target antigen is unknown.

Germline loops: CDR1 ENHRY, CDR2 SYGVKD. CDR3 length: 14 residues. The junction had 2 bases not matched to a gene; V was cut back by 2 bases and J by 5 bases. General study results and limits: Recipient marrow held GvH clones, some first seen in ileum or blood.

Only in-frame clones appear in the TCRdb table, and some are missing; sequencing was by immunoSEQ multiplex PCR. The data show more than 70,000 clones, 90% seen once. Material: unstimulated CD4+ T cells sorted from spleen or lymph node cells, obtained before intestinal transplant. The receptor comes from a human donor who received an intestinal transplant. The rearrangement uses TRBV10-3 and TRBJ1-4; 7 bases line up with TRBD1. This CDR3 is CAISEGTENEKLFF. The CDR3 nucleotides are TGTGCCATCAGTGAGGGGACAGAAAATGAAAAACTGTTTTTT.